What follows are 25 T cell receptor beta chains derived from one specimen sequenced in a study of cytomegalovirus exposure and HLA in healthy donors (dated by TCRdb to between 2016 and 2019). Library preparation used the immunoSEQ multiplex PCR assay. For the multiplex PCR, a mixture combining 60 forward primers for TCR Vbeta segments and 13 reverse primers for TCR Jbeta segments was used. In its TCRdb copy, this immuneACCESS table keeps in-frame sequences only and misses some clones. Where compared with another copy, unresolved V genes explain less than half of these, and the others have no known cause. The sample profile shows tens of thousands of clones; over 70% of them were found once. The ten largest clonotypes hold around 8.4% of the sample. The sample taken for sequencing was PBMCs. These receptors were collected from a man aged 55 to 70 in good health and CMV-seronegative.

CDR3 sequence reads: CAIKRGTSGGAAYNEQFF. CDR3 sequence (DNA): TGTGCCATCAAGAGGGGTACTAGCGGGGGGGCCGCCTACAATGAGCAGTTCTTC. The genes are TRBV10-3 and TRBJ2-1, with 13 bases lining up with TRBD2. The CDR3 contains 18 residues. Germline CDR1 reads ENHRY; CDR2 reads SYGVKD. Trimming cost V 7 bases and J 2 bases; bases outside gene matches: 11.

The rearrangement links TRBV19 to TRBJ1-5; TRBD1 might be the D (5 bases). CDR1 is LNHDA, CDR2 SQIVND, per germline (reference sequence). Trimming stripped 6 bases from V and 5 bases from J, with 11 bases between. The CDR3 runs 13 residues. Here the CDR3 reads CASSTVGHQPQHF. The CDR3, as DNA: TGTGCCAGTAGCACTGTGGGGCATCAGCCCCAGCATTTT.

The sample holds one count of this clone. The chain couples TRBV6-5 to TRBJ1-1; D uncertain. CDR3 length: 14 residues. Germline assignment: CDR1 MNHEY and CDR2 SVGAGI. The germline V and J ends were trimmed by 5 bases and 1 base, with 11 bases remaining between them. CDR3 DNA sequence: TGTGCCAGCAGTAGACCAACAGCGAACACTGAAGCTTTCTTT. Its translation: CASSRPTANTEAFF.

J is TRBJ2-7 and V is TRBV6-5; D may be TRBD1 (8 bases). The germline V and J ends were trimmed by 5 bases and 6 bases, with 17 bases remaining between them. The CDR3 extends over 14 amino acids. CDR1 MNHEY and CDR2 SVGAGI come from the germline V gene. The DNA of the CDR3 is TGTGCCAGCAGTCCAGACAGGGGAGGGTTCGAGCAGTACTTC. Amino acid sequence: CASSPDRGGFEQYF.

This chain links TRBV7-2 with TRBJ1-3; D is uncertain. Trimming pared 6 bases from V and 0 bases from J, leaving 9 bases between. CDR1 is SGHTA and CDR2 is FQGNSA in the germline V gene. The CDR3 loop spans 14 amino acids. The CDR3, as DNA: TGTGCCAGCAGGGCAGAAGTCTCTGGAAACACCATATATTTT. Its translation is CASRAEVSGNTIYF.

The chain is built from TRBV5-4 and TRBJ2-2, with 7 bases lining up with TRBD1. Trimming at V came to 3 bases and at J to 2 bases, leaving 7 bases not matched to a gene. The CDR3 totals 16 residues. Germline CDR1 SGHNT, CDR2 YYREEE (reference sequence). The DNA of the CDR3 is TGTGCCAGCAGCTCCAAGACAGGGTTCAACACCGGGGAGCTGTTTTTT. This encodes CASSSKTGFNTGELFF.

The chain employs TRBV25-1 and TRBJ2-2, with TRBD2 identical over 7 bases. From germline, CDR1 is MGHDK and CDR2 SYGVNS. V trimming: 5 bases; J trimming: 5 bases; junction bases outside the gene matches: 8. This CDR3 is 15 amino acids long. This chain's CDR3 is CASSLFGEGTGELFF. DNA for the CDR3: TGTGCCAGCAGTCTGTTCGGGGAGGGGACCGGGGAGCTGTTTTTT.

The chain combines TRBV2 with TRBJ1-6; 10 nucleotides match TRBD1. The germline CDR1 and CDR2 sequences are SNHLY and FYNNEI. This CDR3 contains 15 residues. The V and J ends lost 3 bases and 7 bases, in that order; junction bases with no gene match: 3. The CDR3 loop reads CASSDRTGGNSPLHF. CDR3 DNA: TGTGCCAGCAGTGATCGGACAGGGGGGAATTCACCCCTCCACTTT.

The chain has TRBV7-8 and TRBJ2-5; tentatively, D is TRBD2 (5 bases). CDR3 length: 11 residues. Germline-derived CDR1 and CDR2 are SGHVS and FQNEAQ. Trimming took 5 bases from V and 5 from J, leaving 6 bases between them. The CDR3 bases are TGTGCCAGCAGCCCGGGGGAGACCCAGTACTTC. Protein sequence: CASSPGETQYF.

The gene calls are TRBV7-2 and TRBJ2-7; 9 bases fit TRBD1. The CDR3 is 16 residues long. Germline loops: CDR1 SGHTA, CDR2 FQGNSA. J was trimmed by 5 bases and V by 4 bases; bases with no gene match: 12. The DNA for the CDR3 is TGTGCCAGCAGCTCCTGGTACGGGACAGGGTGGAACGAGCAGTACTTC. Protein sequence: CASSSWYGTGWNEQYF.

The V call is TRBV6-5, the J call TRBJ1-2; 9 bases map to TRBD1. Germline values: CDR1 MNHEY, CDR2 SVGAGI. The CDR3 sequence is 14 residues long. V was pared by 4 bases and J by 5 bases, with 5 bases of the junction left unmatched. The CDR3 spells CASSLDRGWYGYTF. CDR3 sequence (DNA): TGTGCCAGCAGTTTGGACAGGGGATGGTATGGCTACACCTTC.

The chain carries TRBV2 and TRBJ1-3, with 8 nucleotides matching TRBD1. The CDR3 has 14 amino acids. J lost 6 bases, V lost 7 bases, and 8 bases had no gene match. Germline V CDR1 and CDR2: SNHLY, FYNNEI. The CDR3 coding sequence is TGTGCCAGCAAGCGAACAGGGGGAGAAAACACCATATATTTT. Its translation: CASKRTGGENTIYF.

The gene calls are TRBV10-1 and TRBJ2-5, with 10 bases identical to TRBD2. Germline CDR1 and CDR2: WNHNN and SYGVQD (reference sequence). Unmatched junction bases numbered 13, after V lost 0 bases and J lost 0 bases. The CDR3 is 20 amino acids. CDR3 coding DNA: TGCGCCAGCAGTGAGTCGAATGGAGGACTAGCGGCCACGGACCAAGAGACCCAGTACTTC. Its protein product is CASSESNGGLAATDQETQYF.

CDR3: CSVLRTLERNQPQHF. Written as DNA, the CDR3 is TGCAGCGTTTTAAGGACTCTGGAACGGAATCAGCCCCAGCATTTT. This chain joins TRBV29-1 and TRBJ1-5; D gene unclear. V was shortened by 5 bases and J by 4 bases, with 18 bases between the two germline ends. The CDR3 consists of 15 residues. Germline V CDR1 and CDR2: SQVTM, ANQGSEA.

V gene TRBV6-6 combines with J gene TRBJ2-5; tentative D call: TRBD1 (6 bases). Germline V CDR1 and CDR2: MNHNY, SVGAGI (reference sequence). V lost 7 bases and J 4 bases, leaving 19 bases between the germline ends. This CDR3 has 15 amino acids. The CDR3 coding sequence is TGTGCCAGCATTGCGGACAGCGGATCGGGAGAGACCCAGTACTTC. Amino acids: CASIADSGSGETQYF.

V usage is TRBV10-1 and J usage is TRBJ2-2, with 10 bases aligning to TRBD1. Germline-derived CDR1 and CDR2 are WNHNN and SYGVQD (reference sequence). This CDR3 is built from 16 residues. J gave up 1 base and V 5 bases, and 4 bases lay outside the gene matches. The CDR3 loop reads CASSSGTGVNTGELFF. The CDR3 DNA is TGCGCCAGCAGTTCAGGGACAGGGGTGAACACCGGGGAGCTGTTTTTT.

The CDR3 bases are TGTGCCAGCAGCTTGTTCGCAGGGGGCGCGGATGAGCAGTACTTC. It specifies CASSLFAGGADEQYF. This chain uses TRBV5-6 with TRBJ2-7, with 8 positions matching TRBD1. CDR3 size: 15 residues. Germline CDR1 is SGHDT and CDR2 is YYEEEE. V shed 1 base, J shed 7 bases, and the junction held 10 bases outside the gene matches.

This chain uses TRBV5-1 with TRBJ1-4; D not resolved. Germline V gene sequence: CDR1 SGHRS, CDR2 YFSETQ. This CDR3 has 16 amino acids. Trimming left V 4 bases short and J 6 bases short, with 19 bases between. CDR3 nucleotides: TGCGCCAGCAGCCTAGAGGTCGTAACCCCCGATGAAAAACTGTTTTTT. This translates into CASSLEVVTPDEKLFF.

This chain uses TRBV29-1 with TRBJ2-2, with unresolved D. The CDR3 length is 15 residues. V dropped 3 bases and J dropped 0 bases, with 11 bases sitting between them. The germline V gene encodes CDR1 SQVTM and CDR2 ANQGSEA. CDR3 DNA sequence: TGCAGCGTTGACGGTGGGCCCCCGAACACCGGGGAGCTGTTTTTT. This translates into CSVDGGPPNTGELFF.

The V and J genes are TRBV10-3 and TRBJ2-1; 7 bases match TRBD1. Germline V gene data show CDR1 as ENHRY and CDR2 as SYGVKD. The CDR3 sequence is 17 residues long. Trimming cost V 0 bases and J 8 bases; bases outside gene matches: 13. CDR3 nucleotides: TGTGCCATCAGTGAGTCGACCGGGACAGCCAAAGGGGATGAGCAGTTCTTC. Its protein is CAISESTGTAKGDEQFF.

The V call is TRBV4-3, the J call TRBJ1-2, with 8 bases matching TRBD1. The CDR3 sequence is 14 residues long. V lost 6 bases, J lost 8 bases, and 11 bases stayed unmatched. Germline V gene sequence: CDR1 LGHNA, CDR2 YSLEER. The CDR3 nucleotides are TGCGCCAGCAGACAACAGGGGGGAACGCTGGGCTACACCTTC. It is translated as CASRQQGGTLGYTF.

The genes are TRBV6-5 and TRBJ2-3; 11 nucleotides align to TRBD2. Germline V CDR1 and CDR2: MNHEY, SVGAGI. The J segment lost 9 bases and the V segment lost 8 bases, leaving 13 bases of the junction unmatched. The CDR3 totals 15 residues. The CDR3 here is CASGRQASGGSTQYF. The CDR3, as DNA: TGTGCCAGCGGCCGGCAGGCTAGCGGGGGGAGCACGCAGTATTTT.

This rearrangement joins TRBV5-4 to TRBJ2-7; 7 positions agree with TRBD1. The V gene's germline CDR1 is SGHNT and CDR2 YYREEE (reference sequence). After removal of 0 bases from V and 3 bases from J, the junction contained 9 bases not matched to a gene. This CDR3 has 16 residues. This chain's CDR3 is CASSLAGPTGIYEQYF. CDR3 nucleotide sequence: TGTGCCAGCAGCTTGGCGGGACCGACAGGGATCTACGAGCAGTACTTC.

This clone was observed a handful of times. The chain joins TRBV6-5 to TRBJ2-1; 12 bases are shared with TRBD2. Germline loops: CDR1 MNHEY, CDR2 SVGAGI. This CDR3 is 15 amino acids long. Germline trimming cut 6 bases from V and 4 bases from J; bases unmatched to any gene: 4. The CDR3 sequence: CASSPGLAGYNEQFF. The CDR3 coding sequence is TGTGCCAGCAGCCCGGGACTAGCGGGTTACAATGAGCAGTTCTTC.

The chain is built from TRBV28 and TRBJ2-7; 13 nucleotides agree with TRBD2. CDR1 and CDR2 from the germline V gene are MDHEN and SYDVKM. This CDR3 contains 16 residues. After removal of 2 bases from V and 6 bases from J, the junction contained 7 bases not matched to a gene. This CDR3 reads CASSLGTSGAFSEQYF. In nucleotides, the CDR3 is TGTGCCAGCAGTTTAGGGACTAGCGGGGCCTTCTCCGAGCAGTACTTC.